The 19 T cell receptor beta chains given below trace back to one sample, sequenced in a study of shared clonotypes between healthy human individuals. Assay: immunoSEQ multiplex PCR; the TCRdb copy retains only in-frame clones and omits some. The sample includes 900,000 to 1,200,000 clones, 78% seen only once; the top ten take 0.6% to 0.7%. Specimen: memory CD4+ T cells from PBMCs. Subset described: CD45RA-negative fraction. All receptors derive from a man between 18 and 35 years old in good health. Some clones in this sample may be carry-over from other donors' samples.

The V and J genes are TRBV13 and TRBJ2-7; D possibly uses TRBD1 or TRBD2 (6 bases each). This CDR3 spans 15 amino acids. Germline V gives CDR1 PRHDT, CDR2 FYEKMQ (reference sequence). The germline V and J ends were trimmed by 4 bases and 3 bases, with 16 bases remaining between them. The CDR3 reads CASSSRGLVRYEQYF. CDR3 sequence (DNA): TGTGCCAGCAGCTCCCGGGGGCTGGTCCGCTACGAGCAGTACTTC.

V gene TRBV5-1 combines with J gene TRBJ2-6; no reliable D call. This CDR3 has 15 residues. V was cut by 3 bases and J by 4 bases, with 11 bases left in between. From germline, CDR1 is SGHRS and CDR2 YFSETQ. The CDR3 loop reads CASSSQTSGANVLTF. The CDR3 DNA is TGCGCCAGCAGCTCCCAAACTTCAGGGGCCAACGTCCTGACTTTC.

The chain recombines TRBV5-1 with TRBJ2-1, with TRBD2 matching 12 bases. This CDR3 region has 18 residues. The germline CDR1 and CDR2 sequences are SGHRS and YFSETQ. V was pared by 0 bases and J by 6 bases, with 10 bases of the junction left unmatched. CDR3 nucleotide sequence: TGCGCCAGCAGCTTGGATCCCATAGGACTAGCGGGAACCAATGAGCAGTTCTTC. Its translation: CASSLDPIGLAGTNEQFF.

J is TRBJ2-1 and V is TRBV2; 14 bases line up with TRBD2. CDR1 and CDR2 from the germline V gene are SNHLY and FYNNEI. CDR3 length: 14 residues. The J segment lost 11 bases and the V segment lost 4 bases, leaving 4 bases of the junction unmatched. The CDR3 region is CASSAGLAGVKQFF. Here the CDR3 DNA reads TGTGCCAGCAGTGCGGGACTAGCGGGAGTCAAGCAGTTCTTC.

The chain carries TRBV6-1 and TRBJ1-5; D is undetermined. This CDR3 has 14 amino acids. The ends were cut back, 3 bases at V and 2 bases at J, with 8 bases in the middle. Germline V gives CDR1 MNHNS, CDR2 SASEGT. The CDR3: CASSEGGGNQPQHF. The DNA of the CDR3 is TGTGCCAGCAGTGAGGGTGGCGGCAATCAGCCCCAGCATTTT.

The CDR3 sequence is CASTNNQDRGNEQFF. CDR3 nucleotides: TGTGCCAGCACGAACAACCAGGACAGGGGGAATGAGCAGTTCTTC. V gene TRBV28 combines with J gene TRBJ2-1, with 10 bases that match TRBD1. Germline assignment: CDR1 MDHEN and CDR2 SYDVKM. The CDR3 spans 15 residues. The J segment lost 7 bases and the V segment lost 7 bases, leaving 10 bases of the junction unmatched. The whole variable domain, remainder taken from reference TRBV28 and TRBJ2-1, is DVKVTQSSRYLVKRTGEKVFLECVQDMDHENMFWYRQDPGLGLRLIYFSYDVKMKEKGDIPEGYSVSREKKERFSLILESASTNQTSMYLCASTNNQDRGNEQFFGPGTRLTVL.

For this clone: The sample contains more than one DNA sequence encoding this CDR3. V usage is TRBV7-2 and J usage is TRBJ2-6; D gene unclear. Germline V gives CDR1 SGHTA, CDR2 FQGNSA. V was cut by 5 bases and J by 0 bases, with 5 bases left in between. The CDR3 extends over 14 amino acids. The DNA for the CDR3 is TGTGCCAGCAGCCCAAGCTCTGGGGCCAACGTCCTGACTTTC. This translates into CASSPSSGANVLTF.

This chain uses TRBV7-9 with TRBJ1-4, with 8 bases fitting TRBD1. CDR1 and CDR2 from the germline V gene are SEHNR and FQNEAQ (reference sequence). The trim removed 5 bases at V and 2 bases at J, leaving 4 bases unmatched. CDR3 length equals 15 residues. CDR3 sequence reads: CASSPGQGTNEKLFF. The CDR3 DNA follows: TGTGCCAGCAGCCCTGGACAGGGTACTAATGAAAAACTGTTTTTT.

Written as DNA, the CDR3 is TGTGCCAGCAGCCCCGGACTAGCGGGAGGACTGGGTAATGAGCAGTTCTTC. Protein product: CASSPGLAGGLGNEQFF. V gene TRBV7-6 combines with J gene TRBJ2-1, with 14 bases aligning to TRBD2. J was trimmed by 7 bases and V by 5 bases; bases with no gene match: 10. Looked up from germline, CDR1 is SGHVS and CDR2 is FNYEAQ. The CDR3 length is 17 residues.

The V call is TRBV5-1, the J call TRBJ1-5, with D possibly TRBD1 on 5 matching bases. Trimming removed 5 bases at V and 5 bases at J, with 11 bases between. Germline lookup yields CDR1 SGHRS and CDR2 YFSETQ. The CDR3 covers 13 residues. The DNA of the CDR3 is TGCGCCAGCAGTCCGGACATTGATCAGCCCCAGCATTTT. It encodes CASSPDIDQPQHF. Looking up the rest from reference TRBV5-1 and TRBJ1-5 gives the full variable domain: KAGVTQTPRYLIKTRGQQVTLSCSPISGHRSVSWYQQTPGQGLQFLFEYFSETQRNKGNFPGRFSGRQFSNSRSEMNVSTLELGDSALYLCASSPDIDQPQHFGDGTRLSIL.

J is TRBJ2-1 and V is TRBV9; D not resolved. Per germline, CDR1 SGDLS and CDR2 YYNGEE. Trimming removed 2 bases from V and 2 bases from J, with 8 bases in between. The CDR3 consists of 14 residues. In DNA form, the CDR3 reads TGTGCCAGCAGCGTGGGCGCGACCTACAATGAGCAGTTCTTC. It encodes CASSVGATYNEQFF.

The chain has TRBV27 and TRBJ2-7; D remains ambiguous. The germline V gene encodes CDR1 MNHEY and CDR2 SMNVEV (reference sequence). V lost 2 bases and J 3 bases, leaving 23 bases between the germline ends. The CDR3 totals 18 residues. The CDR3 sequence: CASSLISVAARPYYEQYF. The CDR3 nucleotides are TGTGCCAGCAGTTTAATATCCGTGGCCGCCCGCCCTTACTACGAGCAGTACTTC.

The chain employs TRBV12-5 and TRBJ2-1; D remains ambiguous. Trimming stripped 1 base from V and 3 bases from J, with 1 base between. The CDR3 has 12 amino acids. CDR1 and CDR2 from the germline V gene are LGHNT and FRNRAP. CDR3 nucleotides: TGTGCTAGTGGTTTGGGCTACAATGAGCAGTTCTTC. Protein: CASGLGYNEQFF.

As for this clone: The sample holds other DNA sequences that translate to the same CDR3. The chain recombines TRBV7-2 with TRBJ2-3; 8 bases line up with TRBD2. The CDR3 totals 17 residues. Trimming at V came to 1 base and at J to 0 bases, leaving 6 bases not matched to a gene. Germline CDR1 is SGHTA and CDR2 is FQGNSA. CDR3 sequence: CASSLVSTSGSTDTQYF. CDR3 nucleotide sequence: TGTGCCAGCAGCTTAGTGTCCACTAGCGGAAGCACAGATACGCAGTATTTT.

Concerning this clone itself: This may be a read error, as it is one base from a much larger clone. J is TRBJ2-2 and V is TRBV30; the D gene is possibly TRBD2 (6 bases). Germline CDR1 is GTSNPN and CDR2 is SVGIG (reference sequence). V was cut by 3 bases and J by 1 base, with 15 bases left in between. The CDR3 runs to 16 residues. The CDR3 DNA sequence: TGTGCCTGGAGCCCCCAATGGCGGGAGAACACCGGGGAGCTGTTTTTT. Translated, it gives CAWSPQWRENTGELFF.

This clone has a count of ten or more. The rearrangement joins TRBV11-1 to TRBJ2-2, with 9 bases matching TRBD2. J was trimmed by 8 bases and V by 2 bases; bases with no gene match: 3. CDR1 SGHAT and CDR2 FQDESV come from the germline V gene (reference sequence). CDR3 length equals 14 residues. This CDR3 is CASSLLAGKGELFF. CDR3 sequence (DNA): TGTGCCAGCAGCTTACTAGCGGGAAAGGGGGAGCTGTTTTTT.

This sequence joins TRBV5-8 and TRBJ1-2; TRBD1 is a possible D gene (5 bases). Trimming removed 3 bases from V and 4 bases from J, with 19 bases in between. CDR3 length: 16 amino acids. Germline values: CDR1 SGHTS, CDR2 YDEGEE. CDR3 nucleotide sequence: TGTGCCAGCAGCTCCCTGGGGGTATACGCAAGCTATGGCTACACCTTC. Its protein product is CASSSLGVYASYGYTF.

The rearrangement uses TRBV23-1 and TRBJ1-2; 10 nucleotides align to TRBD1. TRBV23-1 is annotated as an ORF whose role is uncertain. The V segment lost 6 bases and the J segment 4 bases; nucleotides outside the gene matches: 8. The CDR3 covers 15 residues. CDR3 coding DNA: TGCGCCAGCAGGGGGGGACAGGGGAATTTCTATGGCTACACCTTC. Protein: CASRGGQGNFYGYTF.

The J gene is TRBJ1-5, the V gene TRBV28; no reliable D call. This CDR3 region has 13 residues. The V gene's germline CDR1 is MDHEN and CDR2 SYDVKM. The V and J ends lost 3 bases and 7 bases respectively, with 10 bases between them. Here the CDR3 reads CASSFSLGQPQHF. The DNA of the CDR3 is TGTGCCAGCAGTTTCTCCCTTGGGCAGCCCCAGCATTTT.